This T cell receptor beta chain derives from a study of T cells in localized non-small cell lung cancer. Between the trimmed V and J ends, which lost 10 bases and 8 bases, there was a span of 11 bases. Per the germline V gene, CDR1 is MNHEY and CDR2 is SMNVEV (reference sequence). The CDR3 totals 10 residues. Libraries were prepared by immunoSEQ multiplex PCR; TCRdb keeps only in-frame clonotypes and omits some of them. The profile shows about 40,000 clones, around 86% of them singletons. The clonotype was recovered from a male donor at least 60 years old with stage II lung adenocarcinoma. The chain joins TRBV27 to TRBJ1-2; D might be TRBD1 (5 bases). The sample in question was peripheral blood mononuclear cells, obtained before any cancer treatment. DNA for the CDR3: TGTGCCACCTTTAAGGGGGGCTACACCTTC. It translates to CATFKGGYTF.